This TCR beta chain was found in a study of blood T cell repertoires in COVID-19. On the study more broadly: COVID-19 samples collected from the United States, Italy and Spain covered acute and convalescent phases. In each case, the material was cDNA or gDNA derived from T cells, B-cell-depleted T cells, or PBMCs.

Profiling relied on immunoSEQ multiplex PCR, and the TCRdb table lists in-frame clones only, not all of them. The sample records more than 70,000 clones, 86% being singletons. The germline V gene encodes CDR1 SNHLY and CDR2 FYNNEI. V was pared by 3 bases and J by 6 bases, with 7 bases of the junction left unmatched. CDR3 length: 14 residues. The table lists this clone with a few counts. The chain uses TRBV2 and TRBJ2-7; 8 bases are shared with TRBD1. The source is a woman of 80 years or more with acute or convalescent COVID-19. Input material: peripheral blood. CDR3 amino acids: CASSDGQGASEQYF. The CDR3 DNA reads as TGTGCCAGCAGTGATGGGCAGGGGGCAAGCGAGCAGTACTTC.